The TCR beta chain under discussion was sequenced for a study of CD8 T cells in ankylosing spondylitis. TCRdb independently ran MiXCR on the 5' RACE reads; one entry per CDR3 protein. The top ten hold roughly 6.7% of the sample, which has hundreds of thousands of distinct CDR3 sequences, 20% to 30% seen once. This clonotype was seen only a few times. Per germline, CDR1 SGHTA and CDR2 FQGTGA. V lost 1 base and J lost 0, with 8 bases in between. CDR3 length: 15 amino acids. V and J are TRBV7-3 and TRBJ2-3; D ambiguous. The receptor was derived from a male donor with ankylosing spondylitis or in good health (not recorded which). Sequencing was done on a sample of blood, either unsorted or a sorted T cell fraction (not recorded which). The CDR3 loop is CASSLSDLSTDTQYF. The CDR3 region has the DNA TGTGCCAGCAGCTTAAGTGACCTAAGCACAGATACGCAGTATTTT.